A single sample is the source of the 18 T cell receptor beta chains below, sequenced in a study of TIL therapy for anti-PD-1-resistant metastatic lung cancer. Time point noted: pre-treatment sample, taken before nivolumab and TIL therapy. This was the immunoSEQ v3 assay. The table came from immunoSEQ multiplex PCR; TCRdb's copy has only in-frame clones and leaves some out. The sample includes approximately 50,000 clones, roughly 85% of them seen just once. The source material was blood, sampled at baseline. These receptors were collected from a man aged 70 or older with non-small cell lung cancer.

This clone has just a few counts. The J gene is TRBJ2-3, the V gene TRBV10-3; D possibly matches TRBD1 or TRBD2 (5 bases each). Germline-derived CDR1 and CDR2 are ENHRY and SYGVKD. There are 16 residues in the CDR3. Trimming left V 0 bases short and J 2 bases short, with 12 bases between. CDR3 sequence: CAISESSGTHTDTQYF. CDR3 DNA sequence: TGTGCCATCAGTGAGTCGTCCGGGACCCACACAGATACGCAGTATTTT.

The chain carries TRBV19 and TRBJ2-1, with TRBD1 matching over 10 bases. The CDR3 runs 16 residues. CDR1 is LNHDA, CDR2 SQIVND, per germline (reference sequence). J lost 4 bases, V lost 6 bases, and 9 bases had no gene match. The CDR3 DNA follows: TGTGCCAGTAGCCCACCGGGACAGGGGCGATACAATGAGCAGTTCTTC. It encodes CASSPPGQGRYNEQFF.

This clone was picked up a small number of times. This chain joins TRBV7-6 and TRBJ1-6; D not resolved. CDR1 SGHVS and CDR2 FNYEAQ come from the germline V gene. V shed 4 bases and J shed 0 bases, with 10 bases lying between them. There are 16 residues in the CDR3. The CDR3 coding sequence is TGTGCCAGCAGCTCCGCTACGAGCTCCTATAATTCACCCCTCCACTTT. Encoded protein: CASSSATSSYNSPLHF.

The chain couples TRBV11-2 to TRBJ2-2; D assignment may be TRBD1 or TRBD2 (6 bases each). The germline CDR1 and CDR2 sequences are SGHAT and FQNNGV. The V end was cut by 7 bases, the J end by 3 bases, with 12 bases between. This CDR3 has 14 residues. CDR3 in amino acids: CASTGALDTGELFF. DNA for the CDR3: TGTGCCAGCACGGGGGCATTGGACACCGGGGAGCTGTTTTTT.

Here the CDR3 reads CASSYSQVISGNTIYF. The CDR3 coding sequence is TGTGCCAGCAGTTATTCACAGGTTATCTCTGGAAACACCATATATTTT. The rearrangement links TRBV11-2 to TRBJ1-3; TRBD1 might be the D (5 bases). Trimming removed 6 bases at V and 0 bases at J, with 15 bases between. CDR1 is SGHAT and CDR2 is FQNNGV in the germline V gene. The CDR3 length is 16 residues.

The chain combines TRBV5-1 with TRBJ2-7, with D perhaps TRBD1 (5 bases). The CDR3 is 18 amino acids. Germline V gives CDR1 SGHRS, CDR2 YFSETQ. Trimming took 4 bases from V and 1 from J, leaving 24 bases between them. The CDR3 nucleotides are TGCGCCAGCAGCCCACGATATGAACAGGACGCAGGGTCCTACGAGCAGTACTTC. Translated, it gives CASSPRYEQDAGSYEQYF.

This clone appeared a few times. The chain carries TRBV27 and TRBJ2-7, with TRBD1 matching 10 bases. The ends lost 5 bases at V and 2 bases at J; junction bases unmatched: 3. The CDR3 length is 14 residues. Germline V gene lookup returns CDR1 MNHEY and CDR2 SMNVEV (reference sequence). The CDR3 here is CASSDRGPPYEQYF. The CDR3 nucleotides read TGTGCCAGCAGTGACAGGGGGCCTCCCTACGAGCAGTACTTC.

The chain has TRBV19 and TRBJ1-5; D may be TRBD1 (6 bases). This CDR3 spans 16 amino acids. Trimming stripped 2 bases from V and 4 bases from J, with 15 bases between. CDR1 LNHDA and CDR2 SQIVND come from the germline V gene (reference sequence). In DNA, the CDR3 is TGTGCCAGTAGTATAAAATGGCAGGGGTGGAATCAGCCCCAGCATTTT. This gives the protein CASSIKWQGWNQPQHF.

J is TRBJ1-1 and V is TRBV4-1, with D hard to call. The CDR3 sequence is 15 residues long. Per germline, CDR1 MGHRA and CDR2 YSYEKL. Trimming stripped 5 bases from V and 0 bases from J, with 13 bases between. In DNA form, the CDR3 reads TGCGCCAGCAGCGAAGGCTACAGTTTGAACACTGAAGCTTTCTTT. The encoded protein is CASSEGYSLNTEAFF.

This clone has only a few counts. The V gene is TRBV28, the J gene TRBJ2-3, with D uncertain. This CDR3 is 15 amino acids long. Per the germline V gene, CDR1 is MDHEN and CDR2 is SYDVKM. V was trimmed by 5 bases and J by 0 bases, leaving 12 bases between them. CDR3 protein: CASSTFSDSTDTQYF. The CDR3 nucleotides read TGTGCCAGCAGTACCTTTTCCGACAGCACAGATACGCAGTATTTT.

This chain uses TRBV29-1 with TRBJ2-5; 10 nucleotides agree with TRBD1. The CDR3 totals 12 residues. Germline trimming cut 4 bases from V and 5 bases from J; bases unmatched to any gene: 1. Germline-derived CDR1 and CDR2 are SQVTM and ANQGSEA. CDR3 in DNA: TGCAGCGTTGGGGGACAGGGGGAGACCCAGTACTTC. Translation: CSVGGQGETQYF.

The chain links TRBV30 to TRBJ1-3; D not resolved. Trimming removed 6 bases from V and 5 bases from J, with 8 bases in between. Germline CDR1 and CDR2: GTSNPN and SVGIG (reference sequence). CDR3 length: 11 residues. CDR3 region: CACSSRNTIYF. The DNA of the CDR3 is TGTGCCTGTTCAAGCAGAAACACCATATATTTT.

The chain has TRBV4-3 and TRBJ2-7; D is perhaps TRBD1 (6 bases). CDR1 is LGHNA, CDR2 YSLEER, per germline. V lost 1 base to trimming and J lost 4 bases, with 14 bases between them. This CDR3 comprises 15 residues. CDR3 sequence (DNA): TGCGCCAGCAGCCAAGGGTCTGGGGGCGGGTACGAGCAGTACTTC. Its translation is CASSQGSGGGYEQYF.

The V and J genes are TRBV5-1 and TRBJ2-7, with unresolved D. Between the trimmed V and J ends, which lost 3 bases and 0 bases, there was a span of 4 bases. Germline lookup yields CDR1 SGHRS and CDR2 YFSETQ. The CDR3 contains 12 residues. CDR3 residues: CASSSPSYEQYF. CDR3 DNA: TGCGCCAGCAGCTCCCCCTCCTACGAGCAGTACTTC.

This clone was found once. The chain employs TRBV5-1 and TRBJ1-1; TRBD1 might be the D (5 bases). CDR1 and CDR2 from the germline V gene are SGHRS and YFSETQ. The CDR3 contains 17 residues. With 0 bases removed from V and 3 bases from J, the gap between germline ends came to 18 bases. The CDR3 DNA is TGCGCCAGCAGCTTGGGACTTGGGGCCGGCTCGGACACTGAAGCTTTCTTT. Translating it yields CASSLGLGAGSDTEAFF.

This rearrangement joins TRBV6-1 to TRBJ1-4; D call uncertain. The CDR3 has 13 residues. The V end was cut by 8 bases, the J end by 2 bases, with 9 bases between. Looked up from germline, CDR1 is MNHNS and CDR2 is SASEGT. CDR3 residues: CASSGTTNEKLFF. DNA for the CDR3: TGTGCCAGCTCGGGTACCACTAATGAAAAACTGTTTTTT.

J is TRBJ1-1 and V is TRBV10-3; 10 bases map to TRBD1. V was pared by 3 bases and J by 4 bases, with 8 bases of the junction left unmatched. The CDR3 covers 16 residues. Germline lookup yields CDR1 ENHRY and CDR2 SYGVKD. The DNA of the CDR3 is TGTGCCATCAGTGACGACAGGGGGCTCACTGGCACTGAAGCTTTCTTT. Translation: CAISDDRGLTGTEAFF.

The table lists this clone with a few counts. V is TRBV11-1 and J is TRBJ1-2, with a possible D match to TRBD1 (5 bases). Trimming removed 5 bases at V and 4 bases at J, with 17 bases between. The CDR3 length is 15 residues. Germline V lookup: CDR1 SGHAT, CDR2 FQDESV (reference sequence). The CDR3 region has the DNA TGTGCCAGCAGCCAAAGAGGGGACGCCTCCTATGGCTACACCTTC. Protein: CASSQRGDASYGYTF.